The rows below give T cell receptor beta chains drawn from one sample of a study of T-cell reconstitution after alpha-beta-depleted transplantation in children. In TCRdb, the PCR reads were re-called with MiXCR into one record per CDR3 protein. The sample shows about 500,000 distinct CDR3 sequences, roughly an eighth of them seen only once. Source: PBMCs, mostly from graft donor cells, taken 180 days after TCRalphabeta/CD19-depleted stem cell transplant. These receptors all stem from a female patient aged 2-9 years who had a stem cell transplant for aplastic anemia, so the T cells may come from the graft donor. The CDR3 runs from the conserved cysteine through the conserved F or W. The D gene is left open where the match is weak. Clone sizes are given selectively: once, few, many, or a class where the clone is expanded.

>TRBJ2-1|few|NA|TRBV6-5
TGTGCCAGCAGTTACTCCCCTCTAGCGCACAATGAGCAGTTCTTC
CASSYSPLAHNEQFF
>TRBJ2-3|few|NA|TRBV27
TGTGCCAGCAGTTTAAAGCTAGCCGTCACAGATACGCAGTATTTT
CASSLKLAVTDTQYF
>TRBJ2-7|NA|NA|TRBV28
TGTGCCATCTACCACCCTGGGGCAGGGCGTTTGTCCGAGCAGTACTTC
CAIYHPGAGRLSEQYF
>TRBJ2-4|NA|NA|TRBV5-6
TGTGCCAGCAGCGTAAATGGGAGACCCAAAAACATTCAGTACTTC
CASSVNGRPKNIQYF
>TRBJ2-1|NA|TRBD2|TRBV4-3
TGCGCCAGCAGCCAAGATGCAGCGGGGCACTACAATGAGCAGTTCTTC
CASSQDAAGHYNEQFF
>TRBJ2-1|few|TRBD2|TRBV5-1
TGCGCCAGCAGCGGTACTAGCGGAAAGCAATACAATGAGCAGTTCTTC
CASSGTSGKQYNEQFF
>TRBJ1-5|NA|NA|TRBV19
TGTGCCAGTAGTGCCTACATGACAAGCAATCAGCCCCAGCATTTT
CASSAYMTSNQPQHF
>TRBJ2-1|NA|TRBD1|TRBV29-1
TGCAGCGTTTTTGGACAGGGCTACAATGAGCAGTTCTTC
CSVFGQGYNEQFF
>TRBJ1-1|few|NA|TRBV28
TGTGCCAGCAGTTTAAGAGGTGGTAGCACTGAAGCTTTCTTT
CASSLRGGSTEAFF
>TRBJ2-1|few|TRBD2|TRBV27
TGTGCCAGCAGTCCACTAAGGACTAGCGGCTCCTACAATGAGCAGTTCTTC
CASSPLRTSGSYNEQFF
>TRBJ2-1|NA|NA|TRBV9
TGTGCCAGCAGCCCAAGTCCCGTAGCGGTAAGCTCCTACAATGAGCAGTTCTTC
CASSPSPVAVSSYNEQFF
>TRBJ1-2|NA|TRBD1|TRBV9
TGTGCCAGCAGCGCTTCGGAGAGGGGGCTCGGCTATGGCTACACCTTC
CASSASERGLGYGYTF
>TRBJ2-1|few|NA|TRBV7-2
TGTGCCAGCAGCGCTCAGGAGCGGAGGGGCTCCTACAATGAGCAGTTCTTC
CASSAQERRGSYNEQFF
>TRBJ1-5|many|TRBD1|TRBV19
TGTGCCAGTAGTCTCCCGGACAGGGCGGGGAATCAGCCCCAGCATTTT
CASSLPDRAGNQPQHF
>TRBJ2-4|few|NA|TRBV18
TGTGCCAGCTCACCACTCGAAGCGGCCAAAAACATTCAGTACTTC
CASSPLEAAKNIQYF
>TRBJ2-1|NA|TRBD2|TRBV29-1
TGCAGCGTGACGGGACTAGCGGTTCCTACCGTGGGGCAGTTCTTC
CSVTGLAVPTVGQFF
>TRBJ2-7|few|NA|TRBV7-2
TGTGCCAGCAGCCCAGCAACGGGTGCTTACGAGCAGTACTTC
CASSPATGAYEQYF
>TRBJ2-5|NA|TRBD1|TRBV12-3/TRBV12-4
TGTGCCAGCAGCCACAGACAGGGAAGGGAGACCCAGTACTTC
CASSHRQGRETQYF
>TRBJ2-6|NA|NA|TRBV11-3
TGTGCCAGCAGTTTCAGGGGCCCCTACGGTGGGGCCAACGTCCTGACTTTC
CASSFRGPYGGANVLTF
>TRBJ2-7|few|NA|TRBV7-8
TGTGCCAGCAGCTCGAGGGCATCCTCCTACGAGCAGTACTTC
CASSSRASSYEQYF
>TRBJ2-2|few|NA|TRBV24-1
TGTGCCACGATTACGGGACACACGAACACCGGGGAGCTGTTTTTT
CATITGHTNTGELFF
>TRBJ1-5|NA|NA|TRBV20-1
TGCAGTGCTAGAGCGGCGGACTACAATCAGCCCCAGCATTTT
CSARAADYNQPQHF
>TRBJ2-3|few|NA|TRBV20-1
TGCAGTGCTACAGAGGGGGGAGAAGGAAAAGATACGCAGTATTTT
CSATEGGEGKDTQYF
>TRBJ2-7|few|NA|TRBV29-1
TGCAGCGTTGAAGATCGTGGAGGGGGCGAGCAGTACTTC
CSVEDRGGGEQYF
>TRBJ1-1|many|NA|TRBV6-5
TGTGCCAGCAGGCCCGTGACTCGTCCGAACACTGAAGCTTTCTTT
CASRPVTRPNTEAFF
>TRBJ2-7|many|NA|TRBV20-1
TGCAGTGCTCCGAGTAGGGCTTACGAGCAGTACTTC
CSAPSRAYEQYF
>TRBJ2-5|few|NA|TRBV28
TGTGCCAGCAGTTTTTATCGGAGCGGGGAGACCCAGTACTTC
CASSFYRSGETQYF
>TRBJ1-5|few|TRBD1|TRBV24-1
TGTGCCACCAGTGATGCCAGGGACAGGGGGGGTGACAATCAGCCCCAGCATTTT
CATSDARDRGGDNQPQHF
>TRBJ1-4|NA|NA|TRBV12-3/TRBV12-4
TGTGCCAGCAGGGAAATCGGGGCAACTAATGAAAAACTGTTTTTT
CASREIGATNEKLFF
>TRBJ1-2|few|NA|TRBV6-2/TRBV6-3
TGTGCCAGCAGGACACGGACGGACGGGGATGGCTACACCTTC
CASRTRTDGDGYTF
>TRBJ2-2|many|TRBD1|TRBV5-1
TGCGCCAGCAGCCCGGGACAGGGGGCAGGCACCGGGGAGCTGTTTTTT
CASSPGQGAGTGELFF
>TRBJ2-7|NA|TRBD1|TRBV7-8
TGTGCCAGCAGCTACGGACAGGAAGGGATCGAGCAGTACTTC
CASSYGQEGIEQYF
>TRBJ2-1|many|NA|TRBV28
TGTGCCAGCAGTAAAGCCCCCGGCTACAATGAGCAGTTCTTC
CASSKAPGYNEQFF
>TRBJ2-3|many|NA|TRBV4-2
TGTGCCAGCAGCCCCCTCGATCTGGGCACCGACACAGATACGCAGTATTTT
CASSPLDLGTDTDTQYF
>TRBJ2-7|few|TRBD2|TRBV12-3/TRBV12-4
TGTGCCAGCAGACTAGCGGGAGGGCCCCTCGCTTACGAGCAGTACTTC
CASRLAGGPLAYEQYF
>TRBJ1-2|NA|TRBD1|TRBV15
TGTGCCACCAGCCCACGACAGGGAGCGGGCTATGGCTACACCTTC
CATSPRQGAGYGYTF